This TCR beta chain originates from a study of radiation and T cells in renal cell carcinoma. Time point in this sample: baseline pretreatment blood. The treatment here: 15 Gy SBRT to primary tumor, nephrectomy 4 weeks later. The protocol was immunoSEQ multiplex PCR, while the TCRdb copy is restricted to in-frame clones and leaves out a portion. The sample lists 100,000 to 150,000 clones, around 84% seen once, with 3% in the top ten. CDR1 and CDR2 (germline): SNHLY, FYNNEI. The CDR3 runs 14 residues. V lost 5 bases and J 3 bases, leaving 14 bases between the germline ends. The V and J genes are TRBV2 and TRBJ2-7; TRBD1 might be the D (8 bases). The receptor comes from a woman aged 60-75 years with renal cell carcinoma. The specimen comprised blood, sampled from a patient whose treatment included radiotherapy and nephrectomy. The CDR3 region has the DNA TGTGCCAGCAGTTTTAACAGGGGGGGCTACGAGCAGTACTTC. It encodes CASSFNRGGYEQYF.